This is a list of T cell receptor beta chains from one sample in a study of T cell responses to AZD1222 COVID-19 vaccine. Libraries were prepared by immunoSEQ multiplex PCR; TCRdb keeps only in-frame clonotypes and omits some of them. The sample contains approximately 190,000 clones, more than 75% of which appear only once. This specimen consisted of peripheral blood, obtained on day 0 of AZD1222 vaccination. The source is an adult in good health. Both conserved end residues are part of each CDR3. A D gene is named only where the DNA matches it firmly. Not every row has a clone size; where given, it reads once, few, many or a size class.

v_gene	j_gene	len	d_gene	abundance	CDR3aa	CDR3nt
TRBV2	TRBJ1-6	14	TRBD1	-	CASSPGQGHSPLHF	TGTGCCAGCAGCCCCGGACAGGGCCATTCACCCCTCCACTTT
TRBV19	TRBJ1-2	13	TRBD1	-	CASSMDRSTGYTF	TGTGCCAGTAGTATGGACAGGTCGACTGGCTACACCTTC
TRBV5-1	TRBJ2-3	15	TRBD2	-	CASSGLAGGTDTQYF	TGCGCCAGCAGCGGATTAGCGGGAGGGACAGATACGCAGTATTTT
TRBV28	TRBJ1-2	12	-	-	CASGRTNYGYTF	TGTGCCAGCGGTAGGACTAACTATGGCTACACCTTC
TRBV6-2/TRBV6-3	TRBJ2-1	12	TRBD2	-	CASSYWASGQFF	TGTGCCAGCAGTTACTGGGCTAGCGGGCAGTTCTTC
TRBV28	TRBJ2-7	13	TRBD1	-	CASSITGVGEQYF	TGTGCCAGCAGTATCACAGGGGTTGGGGAGCAGTACTTC
TRBV19	TRBJ1-5	15	TRBD1	-	CASSRGQRSNQPQHF	TGTGCCAGTAGTAGGGGACAGAGGAGCAATCAGCCCCAGCATTTT
TRBV4-3	TRBJ2-7	13	TRBD1	once	CASSHDRVYEQYF	TGCGCCAGCAGCCATGACAGGGTTTACGAGCAGTACTTC
TRBV4-1	TRBJ2-7	15	TRBD1	once	CASSQGQGANYEQYF	TGCGCCAGCAGCCAGGGACAGGGGGCTAACTACGAGCAGTACTTC
TRBV6-5	TRBJ1-6	15	TRBD1	-	CASRAGQGNNSPLHF	TGTGCCAGCAGGGCTGGACAGGGTAATAATTCACCCCTCCACTTT
TRBV5-1	TRBJ2-5	17	TRBD2	once	CASSLGTSGGIQETQYF	TGCGCCAGCAGCCTAGGGACTAGCGGGGGGATCCAAGAGACCCAGTACTTC
TRBV7-3	TRBJ1-2	13	-	-	CASSSVSGYGYTF	TGTGCCAGCAGCTCAGTTTCAGGGTATGGCTACACCTTC
TRBV7-9	TRBJ2-7	14	TRBD1	-	CASQAGTGSYEQYF	TGTGCCAGCCAAGCCGGGACAGGTTCCTACGAGCAGTACTTC
TRBV19	TRBJ1-2	15	TRBD1	-	CASSRQGNSWYGYTF	TGTGCCAGTAGCCGACAGGGAAATTCATGGTATGGCTACACCTTC
TRBV2	TRBJ1-1	16	-	-	CASSGGTWGMNTEAFF	TGTGCCAGCAGTGGCGGTACGTGGGGAATGAACACTGAAGCTTTCTTT
TRBV5-1	TRBJ2-7	14	-	few	CASSLWQNAYEQYF	TGCGCCAGCAGCTTGTGGCAAAACGCCTACGAGCAGTACTTC
TRBV13	TRBJ2-5	15	-	-	CASSLSPRGQETQYF	TGTGCCAGCAGCTTATCTCCTAGGGGTCAAGAGACCCAGTACTTC
TRBV10-2	TRBJ1-2	16	TRBD1	-	CASSESRDRVGYGYTF	TGCGCCAGCAGTGAAAGTCGGGACAGGGTCGGTTATGGCTACACCTTC
TRBV9	TRBJ1-1	13	-	-	CASSGSGNAEAFF	TGTGCCAGCAGTGGCAGTGGTAATGCTGAAGCTTTCTTT
TRBV3-1/TRBV3-2	TRBJ1-1	14	TRBD1	-	CASSQKDRVTEAFF	TGTGCCAGCAGCCAAAAGGACAGGGTGACTGAAGCTTTCTTT
TRBV6-6	TRBJ1-2	17	TRBD1	-	CASSRDRGRFLRWGYTF	TGTGCCAGCAGTCGGGACAGGGGGCGCTTCCTGCGGTGGGGCTACACCTTC
TRBV11-3	TRBJ2-7	13	-	-	CASSSRDGYEQYF	TGTGCCAGCAGCTCCAGGGACGGCTACGAGCAGTACTTC
TRBV7-9	TRBJ2-7	13	-	-	CASSLLTPYEQYF	TGTGCCAGCAGCTTACTTACCCCCTACGAGCAGTACTTC
TRBV6-4	TRBJ2-6	17	TRBD1	-	CASSRDSLASGANVLTF	TGTGCCAGCAGCCGGGACAGCTTAGCCTCTGGGGCCAACGTCCTGACTTTC
TRBV3-1/TRBV3-2	TRBJ2-7	18	TRBD2	-	CASSQDREGWGSCYEQYF	TGTGCCAGCAGCCAAGATCGGGAGGGTTGGGGGTCCTGCTACGAGCAGTACTTC
TRBV9	TRBJ2-2	16	-	-	CASSPPVRARAGELFF	TGTGCCAGCAGCCCCCCCGTTAGGGCGCGGGCCGGGGAGCTGTTTTTT
TRBV6-5	TRBJ2-7	13	-	-	CASSYDPYYEQYF	TGTGCCAGCAGTTATGACCCCTACTACGAGCAGTACTTC
TRBV18	TRBJ1-4	14	-	-	CASSPTPTNEKLFF	TGTGCCAGCTCACCGACCCCAACTAATGAAAAACTGTTTTTT
TRBV5-4	TRBJ1-2	16	-	-	CASSLDLGLSNYGYTF	TGTGCCAGCAGCTTGGACTTGGGGCTATCGAACTATGGCTACACCTTC
TRBV27	TRBJ1-1	14	-	-	CASTPVVGLTEAFF	TGTGCCAGCACTCCCGTGGTAGGTCTGACTGAAGCTTTCTTT
TRBV14	TRBJ2-7	13	-	few	CASSLGEAYEQYF	TGTGCCAGCAGCCTCGGGGAGGCCTACGAGCAGTACTTC
TRBV2	TRBJ1-1	13	-	-	CASSEALGTEAFF	TGTGCCAGCAGTGAAGCGCTCGGCACTGAAGCTTTCTTT
TRBV5-8	TRBJ2-3	14	-	-	CASSLGPHTDTQYF	TGTGCCAGCAGCTTGGGGCCTCACACAGATACGCAGTATTTT
TRBV4-1	TRBJ1-5	14	-	-	CASNPDKGVQPQHF	TGCGCCAGCAACCCGGACAAGGGTGTACAGCCCCAGCATTTT
TRBV27	TRBJ1-4	15	-	-	CASRASGEGNEKLFF	TGTGCCAGCAGGGCCTCAGGGGAAGGTAATGAAAAACTGTTTTTT
TRBV24-1	TRBJ2-5	13	-	-	CATSDRFGETQYF	TGTGCCACCAGTGACAGGTTCGGTGAGACCCAGTACTTC
TRBV6-5	TRBJ1-2	14	-	-	CASSRVQGNYGYTF	TGTGCCAGCAGTAGGGTGCAGGGGAACTATGGCTACACCTTC
TRBV7-6	TRBJ1-1	11	-	-	CASSNSGPAFF	TGTGCCAGCAGCAACTCAGGGCCAGCTTTCTTT
TRBV5-1	TRBJ2-7	16	-	once	CASSSDFRDKAYEQYF	TGCGCCAGCAGCTCGGACTTCCGGGACAAAGCCTACGAGCAGTACTTC
TRBV28	TRBJ2-1	15	TRBD1	-	CASRTTGGYVNEQFF	TGTGCCAGCAGGACCACAGGGGGGTACGTCAATGAGCAGTTCTTC
TRBV5-1	TRBJ2-2	14	TRBD1	few	CASSLDDRTGRLFF	TGCGCCAGCAGCTTGGACGATAGGACAGGGAGGCTGTTTTTT
TRBV5-1	TRBJ2-1	12	-	few	CASSLDYNEQFF	TGCGCCAGCAGCTTGGACTACAATGAGCAGTTCTTC
TRBV11-2	TRBJ2-1	16	TRBD2	-	CASRPTGTSVYNEQFF	TGTGCCAGCAGGCCCACCGGGACTAGCGTTTACAATGAGCAGTTCTTC
TRBV7-3	TRBJ2-2	18	-	few	CASSPQPWEGGHTGELFF	TGTGCCAGCAGCCCGCAACCTTGGGAGGGGGGGCACACCGGGGAGCTGTTTTTT
TRBV15	TRBJ1-3	15	TRBD1	-	CATSRNRGSGNTIYF	TGTGCCACCAGCAGGAACAGGGGTTCTGGAAACACCATATATTTT
TRBV7-3	TRBJ2-7	15	TRBD1	-	CATENAGTGAYEQYF	TGTGCCACCGAGAATGCCGGGACAGGGGCCTACGAGCAGTACTTC
TRBV5-1	TRBJ2-7	16	-	-	CASSLAPGEGTYEQYF	TGCGCCAGCAGCTTGGCACCGGGCGAGGGAACCTACGAGCAGTACTTC
TRBV15	TRBJ2-6	14	-	-	CATLPSSGANVLTF	TGTGCCACCCTTCCTAGCTCTGGGGCCAACGTCCTGACTTTC
TRBV9	TRBJ2-2	13	-	-	CASSPVRSGELFF	TGTGCCAGCAGCCCTGTCCGTTCCGGGGAGCTGTTTTTT
TRBV15	TRBJ1-1	13	-	-	CATSRTMNTEAFF	TGTGCCACCAGCAGAACGATGAACACTGAAGCTTTCTTT
TRBV4-3	TRBJ1-2	16	-	-	CASSQGGPRPSGGYTF	TGCGCCAGCAGCCAAGGGGGGCCAAGGCCCTCTGGGGGCTACACCTTC
TRBV19	TRBJ1-1	13	-	-	CASRQTENTEAFF	TGTGCCAGTAGACAGACAGAGAACACTGAAGCTTTCTTT
TRBV19	TRBJ1-2	15	-	-	CASNPGLPANYGYTF	TGTGCCAGTAACCCCGGCCTACCCGCTAACTATGGCTACACCTTC
TRBV5-6	TRBJ2-6	18	-	-	CASSLSPGTRSGANVLTF	TGTGCCAGCAGCTTGAGCCCCGGGACACGCTCTGGGGCCAACGTCCTGACTTTC